The 12 T cell receptor beta chains listed next were all sequenced from one sample in a study of graft-versus-host responses after intestinal transplantation. The table came from immunoSEQ multiplex PCR; TCRdb's copy has only in-frame clones and leaves some out. The sample has roughly 120,000 clones; roughly 93% are singletons. Their target antigens are unknown. The input for sequencing was unstimulated CD4+ T cells sorted from spleen or lymph node cells, taken before intestinal transplant. These receptors originate from a human donor who received an intestinal transplant.

The chain links TRBV25-1 to TRBJ1-5; no firm D call. Germline loops: CDR1 MGHDK, CDR2 SYGVNS. V dropped 2 bases and J dropped 5 bases, with 4 bases sitting between them. The CDR3 runs to 12 residues. In DNA form, the CDR3 reads TGTGCCAGCAGTGAAGGCCATCAGCCCCAGCATTTT. This translates into CASSEGHQPQHF.

This chain connects TRBV28 to TRBJ2-7, with a possible D match to TRBD1 (6 bases). This CDR3 spans 13 amino acids. CDR1 MDHEN and CDR2 SYDVKM come from the germline V gene. Trimming left V 7 bases short and J 4 bases short, with 14 bases between. The CDR3 nucleotides read TGTGCCAGCATTTTCAGGGGTGGGTACGAGCAGTACTTC. Translated, it gives CASIFRGGYEQYF.

The V call is TRBV18, the J call TRBJ2-7; D not resolved. The CDR3 extends over 13 amino acids. CDR1 and CDR2 (germline): KGHSH, LQKENI. V lost 2 bases and J 2 bases, leaving 7 bases between the germline ends. The CDR3, as DNA: TGTGCCAGCTCACCAGGTGAAACCTACGAGCAGTACTTC. Protein product: CASSPGETYEQYF.

The rearrangement links TRBV25-1 to TRBJ1-1; tentative D call: TRBD1 (5 bases). The CDR3 has 15 amino acids. Deletions cut 4 bases from V and 3 bases from J, with 15 bases between. In germline, CDR1 is MGHDK, CDR2 SYGVNS. The CDR3 sequence is CASSAPRGTDTEAFF. In nucleotides, the CDR3 is TGTGCCAGCAGTGCTCCTAGAGGGACGGACACTGAAGCTTTCTTT.

The chain recombines TRBV9 with TRBJ1-5; possibly TRBD1 for D (6 bases). There are 15 residues in the CDR3. Germline loops: CDR1 SGDLS, CDR2 YYNGEE. V lost 4 bases and J 1 base, leaving 12 bases between the germline ends. The chain's CDR3 is CASSQGGGSNQPQHF. The CDR3 DNA is TGTGCCAGCAGCCAGGGAGGGGGGAGCAATCAGCCCCAGCATTTT.

The rearrangement joins TRBV25-1 to TRBJ1-1; no firm D call. V lost 7 bases, J lost 6 bases, and 9 bases lay in between. The CDR3 is 11 residues long. Germline loops: CDR1 MGHDK, CDR2 SYGVNS. This CDR3 is CASIRGAEAFF. CDR3 coding DNA: TGTGCCAGCATTCGCGGCGCTGAAGCTTTCTTT.

In its sample, this clone was seen once. This chain joins TRBV7-3 and TRBJ2-2; D is unclear. Trimming cost V 0 bases and J 0 bases, with 8 bases left between them. Germline-derived CDR1 and CDR2 are SGHTA and FQGTGA. CDR3 length: 16 amino acids. CDR3 region: CASSLTGGANTGELFF. CDR3 coding DNA: TGTGCCAGCAGCTTAACGGGCGGAGCGAACACCGGGGAGCTGTTTTTT.

The genes are TRBV18 and TRBJ2-3; D is unclear. The V end was cut by 8 bases, the J end by 2 bases, with 8 bases between. Germline V gene sequence: CDR1 KGHSH, CDR2 LQKENI. The CDR3 spans 12 residues. CDR3 sequence reads: CASTSFTDTQYF. CDR3 DNA: TGTGCCAGCACATCATTCACAGATACGCAGTATTTT. Supplemented by reference TRBV18 and TRBJ2-3, the full variable domain reads NAGVMQNPRHLVRRRGQEARLRCSPMKGHSHVYWYRQLPEEGLKFMVYLQKENIIDESGMPKERFSAEFPKEGPSILRIQQVVRGDSAAYFCASTSFTDTQYFGPGTRLTVL.

This clone has just one count. The rearrangement uses TRBV18 and TRBJ2-1; 8 bases are shared with TRBD2. From germline, CDR1 is KGHSH and CDR2 LQKENI. The trim removed 5 bases at V and 5 bases at J, leaving 5 bases unmatched. The CDR3 totals 14 residues. CDR3 in DNA: TGTGCCAGCTCAAGAGTCGGGGGGGACAATGAGCAGTTCTTC. This translates into CASSRVGGDNEQFF. Supplemented by reference TRBV18 and TRBJ2-1, the full variable domain reads NAGVMQNPRHLVRRRGQEARLRCSPMKGHSHVYWYRQLPEEGLKFMVYLQKENIIDESGMPKERFSAEFPKEGPSILRIQQVVRGDSAAYFCASSRVGGDNEQFFGPGTRLTVL.

The rearrangement links TRBV9 to TRBJ2-1; 9 nucleotides line up with TRBD2. The CDR3 has 16 amino acids. Germline lookup yields CDR1 SGDLS and CDR2 YYNGEE. V dropped 3 bases and J dropped 3; count of bases not matched to a gene: 7. This CDR3 reads CASSALSGSVYNEQFF. The CDR3 DNA is TGTGCCAGCAGCGCCCTTAGCGGGAGCGTCTACAATGAGCAGTTCTTC. The full variable domain, completed using reference TRBV9 and TRBJ2-1, is DSGVTQTPKHLITATGQRVTLRCSPRSGDLSVYWYQQSLDQGLQFLIQYYNGEERAKGNILERFSAQQFPDLHSELNLSSLELGDSALYFCASSALSGSVYNEQFFGPGTRLTVL.

CDR3 bases: TGTGCCAGCAGTCGACTAGCGGGAGAAACCGGGGAGCTGTTTTTT. It translates to CASSRLAGETGELFF. V usage is TRBV6-1 and J usage is TRBJ2-2; 12 positions agree with TRBD2. CDR3 length: 15 residues. Unmatched junction bases numbered 3, after V lost 5 bases and J lost 5 bases. The germline V gene has CDR1 MNHNS and CDR2 SASEGT.

This clone was detected once. As DNA, the CDR3 is TGTGCCAGCAGTGAAAAAGAGGGTAGGAACGAGCAGTACTTC. It yields the protein CASSEKEGRNEQYF. The chain couples TRBV6-1 to TRBJ2-7; D possibly corresponds to TRBD2 (5 bases). Trimming cost V 2 bases and J 5 bases, with 13 bases left between them. The CDR3 runs to 14 residues. Germline CDR1 reads MNHNS; CDR2 reads SASEGT.